This T cell receptor (beta chain) was observed in a study of OX40 agonist ivuxolimab in advanced cancers. About the study: Among those enrolled, mean age was around 60 years (range roughly 23 to 79) and 82.7% were male. In three patients, partial responses were observed, one with hepatocellular carcinoma and two with cutaneous melanoma.

CDR1 SGHTS and CDR2 YDEGEE come from the germline V gene. The CDR3 runs to 16 residues. Trimming at V came to 0 bases and at J to 9 bases, leaving 8 bases not matched to a gene. Repertoires were generated with immunoSEQ multiplex PCR, while TCRdb's copy carries only in-frame clones and drops some. The sample records 80,000 or so clones, roughly 92% being singletons. Here the sequenced sample was CD4+ or CD8+ T cells sorted from blood, taken in a trial of the OX40 agonist ivuxolimab. The chain employs TRBV5-8 and TRBJ2-1, with 11 bases fitting TRBD1. This clonotype was sampled from an adult with an advanced solid tumor such as melanoma, head and neck, liver or kidney cancer. CDR3 amino acids: CASSLAGQGALREQFF. Written as DNA, the CDR3 is TGTGCCAGCAGCTTGGCAGGACAGGGGGCGCTTCGTGAGCAGTTCTTC.